This entry lists 26 T cell receptor beta chains sequenced from one sample in a study of PD-1 blockade in classical Hodgkin lymphoma. Brentuximab vedotin exposure varied, and every patient relapsed after autologous stem cell transplantation. Measured with immunoSEQ multiplex PCR; TCRdb has only the in-frame clones, and not every one. In the table there are 11,000 to 15,000 clones, 65% to 85% of which are singletons. Sequencing was performed on peripheral blood mononuclear cells (PBMCs), taken before the second cycle of nivolumab. The receptor set was obtained from a human donor with classical Hodgkin lymphoma.

This clone was seen once. This chain uses TRBV9 with TRBJ2-2; the D is unclear. This CDR3 has 16 residues. Germline CDR1 reads SGDLS; CDR2 reads YYNGEE. V lost 0 bases, J lost 5 bases, and 14 bases lay in between. The CDR3 DNA is TGTGCCAGCAGCGTAGCAGTTTCCACTCCGACCGGGGAGCTGTTTTTT. Translating gives CASSVAVSTPTGELFF.

The chain is built from TRBV5-8 and TRBJ1-1, with 8 bases that match TRBD1. The CDR3 is 16 residues long. The germline V gene has CDR1 SGHTS and CDR2 YDEGEE. V shed 0 bases and J 1 base; nucleotides not matched to a gene: 5. The CDR3 nucleotides are TGTGCCAGCAGCTTGGTCCAGGGGGCGTGGAACACTGAAGCTTTCTTT. Its protein product is CASSLVQGAWNTEAFF.

The chain has TRBV6-5 and TRBJ1-4, with D tentatively TRBD1 (6 bases). The germline V and J ends were trimmed by 4 bases and 6 bases, with 18 bases remaining between them. CDR1 and CDR2 from the germline V gene are MNHEY and SVGAGI. This CDR3 is built from 16 residues. DNA for the CDR3: TGTGCCAGCAGTTCATACACTACAGGGAGGGATGAAAAACTGTTTTTT. Residues: CASSSYTTGRDEKLFF.

This chain links TRBV5-1 with TRBJ2-5, with no clear D. Trimming cost V 3 bases and J 3 bases, with 3 bases left between them. Per the germline V gene, CDR1 is SGHRS and CDR2 is YFSETQ. CDR3 length: 11 amino acids. CDR3 DNA sequence: TGCGCCAGCAGCTCTAAAGAGACCCAGTACTTC. Protein product: CASSSKETQYF.

The chain recombines TRBV7-8 with TRBJ2-1, with unresolved D. The V and J ends lost 3 bases and 1 base respectively, with 19 bases between them. CDR1 SGHVS and CDR2 FQNEAQ come from the germline V gene. This CDR3 is built from 18 residues. The CDR3 sequence: CASSLGYSFDRSYNEQFF. CDR3 coding DNA: TGTGCCAGCAGCTTGGGATATTCCTTCGATCGGTCCTACAATGAGCAGTTCTTC. The entire variable domain, with the rest obtained from reference TRBV7-8 and TRBJ2-1, is as follows: GAGVSQSPRYKVAKRGQDVALRCDPISGHVSLFWYQQALGQGPEFLTYFQNEAQLDKSGLPSDRFFAERPEGSVSTLKIQRTQQEDSAVYLCASSLGYSFDRSYNEQFFGPGTRLTVL.

Comments on this clone: Other DNA sequences in the sample encode the same CDR3. The genes are TRBV19 and TRBJ1-3; D remains ambiguous. Trimming took 9 bases from V and 4 from J, leaving 22 bases between them. The germline CDR1 and CDR2 sequences are LNHDA and SQIVND (reference sequence). The CDR3 extends over 16 amino acids. The CDR3 is CASSLSSGLGGNTIYF. In DNA form, the CDR3 reads TGTGCCAGCAGTCTATCCTCTGGGCTGGGAGGAAACACCATATATTTT.

A few counts support this clone. The gene calls are TRBV4-1 and TRBJ1-5; D gene ambiguous. Looked up from germline, CDR1 is MGHRA and CDR2 is YSYEKL. V dropped 5 bases and J dropped 0 bases, with 5 bases sitting between them. CDR3 length: 13 amino acids. The CDR3 nucleotides read TGCGCCAGCAGCGTGCATAGCAATCAGCCCCAGCATTTT. The encoded protein is CASSVHSNQPQHF.

This chain links TRBV9 with TRBJ2-5, with a weak D call TRBD1 (6 bases). The CDR3 totals 15 residues. CDR1 is SGDLS and CDR2 is YYNGEE in the germline V gene. Trimming removed 4 bases at V and 3 bases at J, with 16 bases between. The CDR3 reads CASSQTPWTEETQYF. The CDR3 DNA follows: TGTGCCAGCAGCCAAACCCCCTGGACAGAAGAGACCCAGTACTTC.

This rearrangement joins TRBV4-1 to TRBJ1-1; weak D call: TRBD1 (5 bases). Germline V gives CDR1 MGHRA, CDR2 YSYEKL. Between the trimmed V and J ends, which lost 3 bases and 1 base, there was a span of 12 bases. The CDR3 runs 15 residues. Written as DNA, the CDR3 is TGCGCCAGCAGCCAGCCGGGGACGGCGAACACTGAAGCTTTCTTT. Encoded protein: CASSQPGTANTEAFF.

The V call is TRBV7-6, the J call TRBJ2-5; possibly TRBD1 for D (5 bases). This CDR3 region has 14 residues. CDR1 and CDR2 (germline): SGHVS, FNYEAQ. The V end was cut by 1 base, the J end by 5 bases, with 11 bases between. In DNA form, the CDR3 reads TGTGCCAGCAGCTTAGGGCAGGGCCTCGAGACCCAGTACTTC. Residues: CASSLGQGLETQYF.

This sequence joins TRBV15 and TRBJ2-1; D may be TRBD2 (6 bases). This CDR3 is built from 18 residues. V gave up 3 bases and J gave up 1 base, with 19 bases separating them. The germline gives CDR1 LNHNV, CDR2 YYDKDF (reference sequence). In DNA form, the CDR3 reads TGTGCCACCAGCAGGCGACACCCCGGAGGGAGGTCCTACAATGAGCAGTTCTTC. Translation gives CATSRRHPGGRSYNEQFF.

The genes are TRBV4-3 and TRBJ1-2; D perhaps matches TRBD1 (6 bases). The germline V gene has CDR1 LGHNA and CDR2 YSLEER. Between the trimmed V and J ends, which lost 0 bases and 2 bases, there was a span of 13 bases. There are 16 residues in the CDR3. CDR3 DNA: TGCGCCAGCAGCCAAGATATACAGGGCTCGAACTATGGCTACACCTTC. As protein: CASSQDIQGSNYGYTF.

This chain's CDR3 is CASSGPSSGVAGELFF. DNA for the CDR3: TGTGCCAGCAGTGGCCCGTCCTCAGGGGTGGCCGGGGAGCTGTTTTTT. This chain connects TRBV25-1 to TRBJ2-2; a weak D match, TRBD1 (6 bases). Trimming pared 4 bases from V and 6 bases from J, leaving 18 bases between. Germline V gene data show CDR1 as MGHDK and CDR2 as SYGVNS. The CDR3 is made up of 16 amino acids.

A single count supports this clone. The chain has TRBV4-3 and TRBJ1-5; no reliable D call. The germline V gene has CDR1 LGHNA and CDR2 YSLEER. This CDR3 has 14 residues. The germline V and J ends were trimmed by 4 bases and 0 bases, with 7 bases remaining between them. The chain's CDR3 is CASSRPDSNQPQHF. In DNA form, the CDR3 reads TGCGCCAGCAGCCGACCAGATAGCAATCAGCCCCAGCATTTT.

The chain carries TRBV18 and TRBJ1-2, with D uncertain. V gave up 3 bases and J gave up 3 bases, with 11 bases separating them. Germline CDR1 KGHSH, CDR2 LQKENI. The CDR3 runs 14 residues. CDR3 loop: CASSPLSGDYGYTF. Written as DNA, the CDR3 is TGTGCCAGCTCACCTCTCTCAGGTGACTATGGCTACACCTTC.

The chain is built from TRBV5-4 and TRBJ1-6; D might be TRBD1 (6 bases). Germline CDR1 is SGHNT and CDR2 is YYREEE (reference sequence). There are 15 residues in the CDR3. Trimming left V 7 bases short and J 10 bases short, with 21 bases between. The CDR3 DNA reads as TGTGCCAGCCACGAGACGGGGGCGCTGAGGTCACCCCTCCACTTT. Protein: CASHETGALRSPLHF. Combining the CDR3 with reference TRBV5-4 and TRBJ1-6 gives the whole variable domain ETGVTQSPTHLIKTRGQQVTLRCSSQSGHNTVSWYQQALGQGPQFIFQYYREEENGRGNFPPRFSGLQFPNYSSELNVNALELDDSALYLCASHETGALRSPLHFGNGTRLTVT.

This chain joins TRBV21-1 and TRBJ1-1; TRBD1, the D gene given by the table, was not confirmed from the DNA. TRBV21-1 is labeled a pseudogene. The CDR3 spans 15 residues. The CDR3 loop reads CASSKALAGNTEAFF. DNA for the CDR3: TGTGCCAGCAGCAAAGCGCTGGCAGGGAACACTGAAGCTTTCTTT.

This chain links TRBV4-3 with TRBJ2-5; 12 bases fit TRBD2. CDR1 LGHNA and CDR2 YSLEER come from the germline V gene. The V segment lost 0 bases and the J segment 2 bases; nucleotides outside the gene matches: 7. This CDR3 region has 18 residues. For the CDR3, the DNA is TGCGCCAGCAGCCAAGATCTAGCGGGGGGGCCTGGGCAAGAGACCCAGTACTTC. Translated, it gives CASSQDLAGGPGQETQYF.

The chain has TRBV7-3 and TRBJ2-2, with TRBD2 identical over 7 bases. Trimming removed 2 bases from V and 0 bases from J; junction bases left unmatched: 6. This CDR3 contains 17 residues. From germline, CDR1 is SGHTA and CDR2 FQGTGA. The CDR3 loop is CASSLRLAESNTGELFF. The CDR3 DNA follows: TGTGCCAGCAGCTTACGCCTAGCGGAGTCGAACACCGGGGAGCTGTTTTTT.

This clone has a handful of counts. This chain uses TRBV7-9 with TRBJ1-6; the D is unclear. Trimming removed 1 base at V and 8 bases at J, with 12 bases between. The CDR3 loop spans 15 amino acids. The germline CDR1 and CDR2 sequences are SEHNR and FQNEAQ (reference sequence). CDR3 in amino acids: CASSLEGPGYSPLHF. The CDR3 DNA sequence: TGTGCCAGCAGCTTAGAAGGACCTGGCTATTCACCCCTCCACTTT.

The chain recombines TRBV5-1 with TRBJ1-6; 9 bases match TRBD1. With 3 bases clipped from V and 5 bases from J, the junction kept 3 bases outside the gene matches. Germline V gene lookup returns CDR1 SGHRS and CDR2 YFSETQ. The CDR3 contains 15 residues. The CDR3 protein is CASSWRTGDNSPLHF. CDR3 sequence (DNA): TGCGCCAGCAGCTGGCGGACAGGGGATAATTCACCCCTCCACTTT.

This chain uses TRBV4-1 with TRBJ1-1; D call uncertain. The CDR3 is made up of 13 amino acids. V lost 3 bases to trimming and J lost 1 base, with 6 bases between them. The V gene's germline CDR1 is MGHRA and CDR2 YSYEKL. As DNA, the CDR3 is TGCGCCAGCAGCCATGACGCGAACACTGAAGCTTTCTTT. Residues: CASSHDANTEAFF.

The CDR3 DNA sequence: TGCGCCAGCAGCCCCGGGGGCCTCCCGGGAAACACCATATATTTT. Residues: CASSPGGLPGNTIYF. This rearrangement joins TRBV4-3 to TRBJ1-3; D possibly corresponds to TRBD1 (6 bases). CDR1 LGHNA and CDR2 YSLEER come from the germline V gene. This CDR3 is built from 15 residues. Trimming stripped 4 bases from V and 4 bases from J, with 14 bases between.

This clone was detected a few times. The chain employs TRBV9 and TRBJ2-5, with 9 bases that match TRBD2. Per the germline V gene, CDR1 is SGDLS and CDR2 is YYNGEE. V lost 3 bases and J lost 5; bases outside the gene matches: 11. The CDR3 loop spans 16 amino acids. CDR3 protein: CASSEGTSPPGETQYF. In DNA form, the CDR3 reads TGTGCCAGCAGCGAGGGGACTAGCCCGCCCGGGGAGACCCAGTACTTC.

In its sample, this clone was seen once. CDR3 in DNA: TGTGCCAGCTCACCAACCGGGACAGGGGGTGGTGGCTACACCTTC. Amino acid sequence: CASSPTGTGGGGYTF. The V call is TRBV18, the J call TRBJ1-2, with TRBD1 matching 11 bases. CDR1 KGHSH and CDR2 LQKENI come from the germline V gene. This CDR3 comprises 15 residues. The V and J ends lost 2 bases and 7 bases, in that order; junction bases with no gene match: 6.

The genes are TRBV5-1 and TRBJ1-4; D is ambiguous. The CDR3 contains 14 residues. V lost 0 bases to trimming and J lost 4 bases, with 7 bases between them. The germline V gene encodes CDR1 SGHRS and CDR2 YFSETQ. The CDR3 sequence is CASSLAGDNEKLFF. CDR3 nucleotides: TGCGCCAGCAGCTTGGCGGGAGATAATGAAAAACTGTTTTTT.